Following are 31 T cell receptor beta chains from one sample sequenced in a study of OX40 agonist ivuxolimab in advanced cancers. TCRdb's table, derived via immunoSEQ multiplex PCR, lists solely in-frame clones and lacks some. The sample yields about 27,000 clones, around four fifths seen once. Source: CD4+ or CD8+ T cells sorted from blood, taken in a trial of the OX40 agonist ivuxolimab. The receptors originated from an adult with an advanced solid tumor such as melanoma, head and neck, liver or kidney cancer.

This clone has just a few counts. V gene TRBV7-8 combines with J gene TRBJ1-1; D is undetermined. Trimming took 3 bases from V and 4 from J, leaving 9 bases between them. The CDR3 totals 13 residues. Germline values: CDR1 SGHVS, CDR2 FQNEAQ. DNA of the CDR3: TGTGCCAGCAGCTTTGGTCCGGGCACTGAAGCTTTCTTT. Amino acid sequence: CASSFGPGTEAFF.

The rearrangement uses TRBV27 and TRBJ2-1; 8 nucleotides agree with TRBD2. After removal of 6 bases from V and 0 bases from J, the junction contained 7 bases not matched to a gene. CDR3 length: 16 residues. Looked up from germline, CDR1 is MNHEY and CDR2 is SMNVEV (reference sequence). This CDR3 reads CASSQSGGSSYNEQFF. The DNA of the CDR3 is TGTGCCAGCAGCCAAAGCGGGGGTAGCTCCTACAATGAGCAGTTCTTC.

The genes are TRBV20-1 and TRBJ1-5; D unresolved. Germline V gene data show CDR1 as DFQATT and CDR2 as SNEGSKA (reference sequence). Trimming removed 3 bases from V and 6 bases from J, with 6 bases in between. The CDR3 has 11 residues. This CDR3 is CSASTGQPQHF. CDR3 nucleotides: TGCAGTGCTAGTACTGGTCAGCCCCAGCATTTT.

The gene calls are TRBV9 and TRBJ1-2, with TRBD1 identical over 7 bases. Unmatched junction bases numbered 14, after V lost 2 bases and J lost 4 bases. In germline, CDR1 is SGDLS, CDR2 YYNGEE. This CDR3 has 17 amino acids. In DNA, the CDR3 is TGTGCCAGCAGCGTGGGATCCCGGGACAGACCTTTCTATGGCTACACCTTC. As protein: CASSVGSRDRPFYGYTF.

The chain is built from TRBV14 and TRBJ1-3; D not resolved. V gave up 1 base and J gave up 0 bases, with 7 bases separating them. Germline V lookup: CDR1 SGHDN, CDR2 FVKESK. The length of the CDR3 is 15 residues. The CDR3 spells CASSQGPYSGNTIYF. CDR3 DNA: TGTGCCAGCAGCCAAGGGCCTTACTCTGGAAACACCATATATTTT. Full variable domain (rest looked up from reference TRBV14 and TRBJ1-3): EAGVTQFPSHSVIEKGQTVTLRCDPISGHDNLYWYRRVMGKEIKFLLHFVKESKQDESGMPNNRFLAERTGGTYSTLKVQPAELEDSGVYFCASSQGPYSGNTIYFGEGSWLTVV.

V is TRBV6-5 and J is TRBJ2-5; TRBD1 matches 10 bases. The CDR3 totals 15 residues. Trimming at V came to 6 bases and at J to 5 bases, leaving 9 bases not matched to a gene. The germline CDR1 and CDR2 sequences are MNHEY and SVGAGI. This CDR3 reads CASSPGTGAWETQYF. The CDR3 coding sequence is TGTGCCAGCAGCCCCGGGACAGGGGCATGGGAGACCCAGTACTTC.

The gene calls are TRBV10-3 and TRBJ1-1, with D possibly being TRBD1 (5 bases). This CDR3 has 15 residues. V lost 0 bases, J lost 5 bases, and 13 bases lay in between. CDR1 is ENHRY and CDR2 is SYGVKD in the germline V gene. Here the CDR3 reads CAISESKGDRTEAFF. Here the CDR3 DNA reads TGTGCCATCAGTGAGTCGAAAGGGGATCGGACTGAAGCTTTCTTT.

The chain recombines TRBV4-1 with TRBJ2-3; no clear D gene. The CDR3 length is 15 residues. V was cut by 1 base and J by 0 bases, with 8 bases left in between. From germline, CDR1 is MGHRA and CDR2 YSYEKL. CDR3 in amino acids: CASSQVGRSTDTQYF. The CDR3 DNA reads TGCGCCAGCAGCCAAGTTGGCAGAAGCACAGATACGCAGTATTTT.

The V gene is TRBV7-9, the J gene TRBJ2-4; D could derive from TRBD1 or TRBD2 (6 bases each). V lost 5 bases and J 4 bases, leaving 15 bases between the germline ends. Germline CDR1 reads SEHNR; CDR2 reads FQNEAQ (reference sequence). The CDR3 has 15 residues. This CDR3 reads CASSPDWGAKNIQYF. As DNA, the CDR3 is TGTGCCAGCAGCCCAGACTGGGGGGCAAAAAACATTCAGTACTTC.

V gene TRBV5-4 combines with J gene TRBJ1-4; weak D call: TRBD1 (5 bases). V dropped 2 bases and J dropped 7 bases, with 15 bases sitting between them. In germline, CDR1 is SGHNT, CDR2 YYREEE (reference sequence). This CDR3 spans 15 amino acids. The CDR3 DNA sequence: TGTGCCAGCAGCTTAGCGGCTGAGGGGCGTGAAAAACTGTTTTTT. The encoded protein is CASSLAAEGREKLFF.

The CDR3 protein is CASSADRGATNEKLFF. In nucleotides, the CDR3 is TGTGCCAGCAGCGCGGACAGGGGGGCAACTAATGAAAAACTGTTTTTT. This rearrangement joins TRBV6-4 to TRBJ1-4; TRBD1 matches 10 bases. Germline lookup yields CDR1 MRHNA and CDR2 SNTAGT. This CDR3 is 16 amino acids long. The junction had 4 bases not matched to a gene; V was cut back by 6 bases and J by 0 bases.

The rearrangement uses TRBV28 and TRBJ1-1, with unresolved D. Germline CDR1 and CDR2: MDHEN and SYDVKM. CDR3 size: 13 residues. Trimming shortened V by 3 bases and J by 0 bases, and 5 bases separated the two germline ends. CDR3 region: CASSFQLNTEAFF. The CDR3 nucleotides read TGTGCCAGCAGTTTCCAATTGAACACTGAAGCTTTCTTT. The whole variable domain, remainder taken from reference TRBV28 and TRBJ1-1, is DVKVTQSSRYLVKRTGEKVFLECVQDMDHENMFWYRQDPGLGLRLIYFSYDVKMKEKGDIPEGYSVSREKKERFSLILESASTNQTSMYLCASSFQLNTEAFFGQGTRLTVV.

The V and J genes are TRBV4-2 and TRBJ2-3; TRBD2 aligns across 10 bases. The V gene end was trimmed by 4 bases and the J gene end by 3 bases; junction bases not matched to a gene: 7. This CDR3 has 16 amino acids. Germline lookup yields CDR1 LGHNA and CDR2 YNFKEQ. The CDR3 DNA sequence: TGTGCCAGCAGCCCGTTTAGCGGGAGGAGGACAGATACGCAGTATTTT. Protein: CASSPFSGRRTDTQYF.

The chain couples TRBV10-3 to TRBJ2-1, with D maybe TRBD2 (6 bases). With 10 bases removed from V and 6 bases from J, the gap between germline ends came to 22 bases. The germline V gene encodes CDR1 ENHRY and CDR2 SYGVKD. The CDR3 is made up of 15 amino acids. CDR3 sequence: CATEGSGPKINEQFF. CDR3 coding DNA: TGTGCCACGGAGGGGTCCGGGCCGAAAATCAATGAGCAGTTCTTC.

The chain couples TRBV19 to TRBJ2-2, with TRBD1 matching over 8 bases. The CDR3 is 14 residues long. Germline lookup yields CDR1 LNHDA and CDR2 SQIVND (reference sequence). V dropped 5 bases and J dropped 5; count of bases not matched to a gene: 4. In DNA, the CDR3 is TGTGCCAGTAGTGCTGGACAGGGAACCGGGGAGCTGTTTTTT. Translating gives CASSAGQGTGELFF.

This chain links TRBV6-5 with TRBJ2-7; a weak D match, TRBD1 (5 bases). CDR1 is MNHEY and CDR2 is SVGAGI in the germline V gene. The V gene lost 10 bases and the J gene lost 4 bases, with 11 bases spanning the gap. CDR3 length: 11 amino acids. The CDR3: CAISYRYEQYF. CDR3 DNA: TGTGCCATCAGCTACAGGTACGAGCAGTACTTC.

The table lists this clone with a count of one. The chain carries TRBV7-6 and TRBJ2-1; 7 bases align to TRBD2. Trimming cost V 1 base and J 8 bases; bases outside gene matches: 8. This CDR3 is 15 amino acids long. The germline V gene encodes CDR1 SGHVS and CDR2 FNYEAQ. The CDR3 reads CASSLGRGRGDEQFF. CDR3 bases: TGTGCCAGCAGCTTAGGTCGCGGGAGAGGGGATGAGCAGTTCTTC.

The V and J genes are TRBV11-2 and TRBJ2-3; the D gene is possibly TRBD2 (5 bases). V lost 8 bases, J lost 2 bases, and 11 bases lay in between. Germline assignment: CDR1 SGHAT and CDR2 FQNNGV. The CDR3 spans 13 residues. CDR3 sequence reads: CASSRVNTDTQYF. In DNA, the CDR3 is TGTGCCAGCTCGAGGGTGAACACAGATACGCAGTATTTT. Combining the CDR3 with reference TRBV11-2 and TRBJ2-3 gives the whole variable domain EAGVAQSPRYKIIEKRQSVAFWCNPISGHATLYWYQQILGQGPKLLIQFQNNGVVDDSQLPKDRFSAERLKGVDSTLKIQPAKLEDSAVYLCASSRVNTDTQYFGPGTRLTVL.

The V and J genes are TRBV4-1 and TRBJ1-2, with TRBD1 matching 7 bases. The CDR3 loop spans 15 amino acids. After removal of 1 base from V and 2 bases from J, the junction contained 4 bases not matched to a gene. Per the germline V gene, CDR1 is MGHRA and CDR2 is YSYEKL. The CDR3 reads CASSQVSDRNYGYTF. Here the CDR3 DNA reads TGCGCCAGCAGCCAAGTCTCGGACAGGAACTATGGCTACACCTTC.

The chain combines TRBV2 with TRBJ2-5; no reliable D call. Germline CDR1 SNHLY, CDR2 FYNNEI. Trimming took 8 bases from V and 5 from J, leaving 15 bases between them. CDR3 length equals 13 residues. The CDR3 coding sequence is TGTGCCAGCGTAGTATCAGGTGCGGAGACCCAGTACTTC. Translating it yields CASVVSGAETQYF.

The chain is built from TRBV4-1 and TRBJ2-5, with 14 bases aligning to TRBD2. The ends lost 0 bases at V and 1 base at J; junction bases unmatched: 4. Per the germline V gene, CDR1 is MGHRA and CDR2 is YSYEKL. The CDR3 sequence is 18 residues long. The CDR3 DNA is TGCGCCAGCAGCCAAGACCTTGGGACTAGCGGGAGCCAAGAGACCCAGTACTTC. Translated, it gives CASSQDLGTSGSQETQYF.

The chain combines TRBV5-1 with TRBJ1-6; D may be TRBD1 (5 bases). Looked up from germline, CDR1 is SGHRS and CDR2 is YFSETQ. V was shortened by 5 bases and J by 10 bases, with 16 bases between the two germline ends. The length of the CDR3 is 14 residues. CDR3 in DNA: TGCGCCAGCAGTTTAGGCATTCAGGGATCACCCCTCCACTTT. This gives the protein CASSLGIQGSPLHF.

The DNA of the CDR3 is TGTGCCAGCAGATCCGGGACTAGAATGGAGACCCAGTACTTC. Its translation: CASRSGTRMETQYF. The V and J genes are TRBV7-9 and TRBJ2-5, with TRBD2 identical over 8 bases. Germline V gene data show CDR1 as SEHNR and CDR2 as FQNEAQ (reference sequence). The trim removed 6 bases at V and 5 bases at J, leaving 8 bases unmatched. This CDR3 spans 14 amino acids.

This chain joins TRBV2 and TRBJ2-1; 8 bases are shared with TRBD1. J was trimmed by 7 bases and V by 6 bases; bases with no gene match: 11. The CDR3 is made up of 15 amino acids. Germline assignment: CDR1 SNHLY and CDR2 FYNNEI. The CDR3 region is CASRPGTGLMNEQFF. Here the CDR3 DNA reads TGTGCCAGCAGACCCGGGACAGGTTTAATGAATGAGCAGTTCTTC.

This sequence joins TRBV28 and TRBJ2-5; either TRBD1 or TRBD2 may fit D (7 bases each). The CDR3 contains 14 residues. Germline V gene data show CDR1 as MDHEN and CDR2 as SYDVKM. The V and J ends lost 2 bases and 5 bases respectively, with 12 bases between them. The CDR3 nucleotides read TGTGCCAGCAGTTTAAACAGGGGAGGGGAGACCCAGTACTTC. Translating gives CASSLNRGGETQYF.

The rearrangement links TRBV6-5 to TRBJ1-6, with no clear D. The germline V and J ends were trimmed by 5 bases and 9 bases, with 17 bases remaining between them. Germline-derived CDR1 and CDR2 are MNHEY and SVGAGI. The CDR3 has 15 residues. The CDR3, as DNA: TGTGCCAGCAGTCCCAAGGTCTTAGCTATTTCACCCCTCCACTTT. Translated: CASSPKVLAISPLHF.

The rearrangement links TRBV5-4 to TRBJ2-5; 7 nucleotides align to TRBD2. The end of the DNA aligns better with TRBJ2-7, so the J call may be wrong. CDR1 and CDR2 (germline): SGHNT, YYREEE (reference sequence). The CDR3 extends over 14 amino acids. The CDR3 sequence is CASSLGGGSYEQYF. The CDR3 DNA reads TGTGCCAGCAGCTTGGGCGGCGGGAGTTACGAGCAGTACTTC.

In its sample, this clone was seen once. V is TRBV27 and J is TRBJ2-6, with 8 nucleotides matching TRBD1. CDR1 and CDR2 (germline): MNHEY, SMNVEV (reference sequence). Trimming removed 4 bases from V and 0 bases from J; junction bases left unmatched: 8. The CDR3 consists of 18 residues. The chain's CDR3 is CASSSRDRLYSGANVLTF. The CDR3 nucleotides read TGTGCCAGCAGTTCCCGGGACAGGCTATACTCTGGGGCCAACGTCCTGACTTTC.

The chain combines TRBV9 with TRBJ2-1; TRBD2 agrees at 12 bases. The CDR3 extends over 16 amino acids. V trimming: 5 bases; J trimming: 9 bases; junction bases outside the gene matches: 12. Germline V gene sequence: CDR1 SGDLS, CDR2 YYNGEE. The CDR3 reads CASRGLTSGSWGEQFF. Here the CDR3 DNA reads TGTGCCAGCAGGGGCTTGACTAGCGGGAGCTGGGGTGAGCAGTTCTTC.

The J gene is TRBJ2-7, the V gene TRBV9; D might be TRBD2 (5 bases). V was trimmed by 3 bases and J by 2 bases, leaving 12 bases between them. Looked up from germline, CDR1 is SGDLS and CDR2 is YYNGEE. The length of the CDR3 is 14 residues. CDR3 in amino acids: CASSGGSGTYEQYF. The DNA for the CDR3 is TGTGCCAGCAGCGGGGGTTCGGGGACCTACGAGCAGTACTTC.

This chain links TRBV6-5 with TRBJ1-2, with 8 bases aligning to TRBD1. Germline V lookup: CDR1 MNHEY, CDR2 SVGAGI. The V segment lost 0 bases and the J segment 0 bases; nucleotides outside the gene matches: 0. The CDR3 has 15 residues. In nucleotides, the CDR3 is TGTGCCAGCAGTTACTCACAGGGGGCTAACTATGGCTACACCTTC. Protein sequence: CASSYSQGANYGYTF.